This entry lists 14 T cell receptor beta chains sequenced from one sample in a study of blood T cell repertoires in COVID-19. Repertoires were generated with immunoSEQ multiplex PCR, while TCRdb's copy carries only in-frame clones and drops some. The sample consists of roughly 59,000 clones, around four fifths of them appearing once. Sequences were obtained from peripheral blood. The receptors come from a man at least 80 years old with acute or convalescent COVID-19.

This clone has a handful of counts. The rearrangement joins TRBV28 to TRBJ1-6; D remains unclear. The V gene lost 5 bases and the J gene lost 3 bases, with 8 bases spanning the gap. The CDR3 totals 14 residues. Germline V gene data show CDR1 as MDHEN and CDR2 as SYDVKM. CDR3 loop: CASSGRNYNSPLHF. CDR3 nucleotide sequence: TGTGCCAGCAGTGGCCGTAACTATAATTCACCCCTCCACTTT.

This clone has just one count. The genes are TRBV3-1 (or the pseudogene TRBV3-2) and TRBJ2-7, with TRBD1 as a possible D gene (5 bases). CDR3 length equals 18 residues. Germline V gene lookup returns CDR1 LGHDT and CDR2 YNNKEL (reference sequence). V dropped 4 bases and J dropped 3 bases, with 25 bases sitting between them. CDR3 bases: TGTGCCAGCAGCCTCCTAACGGCAGGGATCGCCACCTTCTACGAGCAGTACTTC. Translated: CASSLLTAGIATFYEQYF.

This clone was seen only once. The chain uses TRBV6-6 and TRBJ1-2; TRBD1 agrees at 7 bases. The CDR3 loop spans 13 amino acids. The V segment lost 6 bases and the J segment 6 bases; nucleotides outside the gene matches: 7. Germline CDR1 is MNHNY and CDR2 is SVGAGI (reference sequence). This chain's CDR3 is CASRDTGENGYTF. CDR3 in DNA: TGTGCCAGCAGGGATACAGGGGAAAATGGCTACACCTTC.

CDR3 sequence: CASSSRGADGELFF. In nucleotides, the CDR3 is TGTGCCAGCAGCTCCCGGGGGGCAGACGGGGAGCTGTTTTTT. V usage is TRBV3-1 (or the pseudogene TRBV3-2) and J usage is TRBJ2-2; tentative D call: TRBD2 (7 bases). This CDR3 spans 14 amino acids. Trimming shortened V by 5 bases and J by 7 bases, and 14 bases separated the two germline ends. The germline V gene has CDR1 LGHDT and CDR2 YNNKEL (reference sequence).

V and J are TRBV6-5 and TRBJ2-1; 7 bases are a match to TRBD2. From germline, CDR1 is MNHEY and CDR2 SVGAGI. The trim removed 0 bases at V and 4 bases at J, leaving 6 bases unmatched. The CDR3 has 16 amino acids. This CDR3 is CASSYSTGLPYNEQFF. Written as DNA, the CDR3 is TGTGCCAGCAGTTACTCGACGGGACTACCGTACAATGAGCAGTTCTTC.

This chain uses TRBV12-3 or TRBV12-4 with TRBJ2-1; a possible D gene is TRBD2 (5 bases). The CDR3 is made up of 13 amino acids. V gave up 1 base and J gave up 6 bases, with 7 bases separating them. The CDR3 reads CASSLGTPNEQFF. The DNA of the CDR3 is TGTGCCAGCAGTTTAGGGACTCCCAATGAGCAGTTCTTC.

The chain is built from TRBV2 and TRBJ2-7, with 7 bases lining up with TRBD2. This CDR3 is 14 amino acids long. The ends lost 8 bases at V and 7 bases at J; junction bases unmatched: 14. Germline V CDR1 and CDR2: SNHLY, FYNNEI. The CDR3 sequence is CASLRQLALPEQYF. The CDR3, as DNA: TGTGCCAGCTTGAGGCAACTAGCGCTCCCAGAGCAGTACTTC.

With regard to this clone: The conserved closing phenylalanine or tryptophan is absent in this CDR3, likely reflecting a read error. It is unclear where the CDR3 begins or ends on the DNA, so no DNA is shown, and the CDR3 is as TCRdb lists it. CDR3 sequence reads: CTSSQEPPLLAR. The chain couples TRBV1 to TRBJ2-3; no DNA check was done on the table's D call, TRBD2. TRBV1 is listed as a pseudogene. The CDR3 contains 12 residues when both ends are counted.

This sequence joins TRBV19 and TRBJ2-1; the match to TRBD2 covers 9 bases. Germline V CDR1 and CDR2: LNHDA, SQIVND (reference sequence). The CDR3 is 16 amino acids. The junction had 11 bases not matched to a gene; V was cut back by 2 bases and J by 9 bases. The CDR3 loop is CASSINLAGDLPEQFF. DNA of the CDR3: TGTGCCAGTAGTATAAATTTAGCGGGAGACCTTCCTGAGCAGTTCTTC.

The V gene is TRBV19, the J gene TRBJ2-5, with 13 positions matching TRBD2. The CDR3 runs to 18 residues. The germline V gene has CDR1 LNHDA and CDR2 SQIVND (reference sequence). With 0 bases clipped from V and 0 bases from J, the junction kept 4 bases outside the gene matches. The CDR3 loop is CASSIDWTSGGYQETQYF. The CDR3 DNA sequence: TGTGCCAGTAGTATAGATTGGACTAGCGGGGGTTACCAAGAGACCCAGTACTTC.

The genes are TRBV3-1 (or the pseudogene TRBV3-2) and TRBJ1-2; D might be TRBD1 (6 bases). Trimming removed 4 bases at V and 5 bases at J, with 14 bases between. The germline V gene encodes CDR1 LGHDT and CDR2 YNNKEL (reference sequence). This CDR3 has 14 amino acids. DNA for the CDR3: TGTGCCAGCAGCCCCGGGACACAGCTTTATGGCTACACCTTC. Its translation is CASSPGTQLYGYTF.

This clone has a handful of counts. The chain combines TRBV27 with TRBJ2-1; 11 bases fit TRBD2. The V and J ends lost 3 bases and 9 bases, in that order; junction bases with no gene match: 7. From germline, CDR1 is MNHEY and CDR2 SMNVEV (reference sequence). The CDR3 consists of 15 residues. The CDR3 here is CASSLSTSGVAEQFF. In DNA, the CDR3 is TGTGCCAGCAGTTTGTCGACTAGCGGGGTGGCTGAGCAGTTCTTC.

The CDR3 loop is CASSFSVQGGLEQFF. The CDR3 region has the DNA TGTGCCAGCAGTTTCAGTGTCCAGGGAGGGCTTGAGCAGTTCTTC. This sequence joins TRBV27 and TRBJ2-1, with 7 nucleotides matching TRBD2. Germline values: CDR1 MNHEY, CDR2 SMNVEV (reference sequence). V dropped 3 bases and J dropped 9; count of bases not matched to a gene: 11. The CDR3 contains 15 residues.

This clone was recorded a few times. V gene TRBV28 combines with J gene TRBJ1-3; 8 bases fit TRBD1. CDR1 is MDHEN and CDR2 is SYDVKM in the germline V gene. The CDR3 contains 14 residues. Trimming at V came to 11 bases and at J to 0 bases, leaving 6 bases not matched to a gene. DNA of the CDR3: TGTGCCTCTCACAGGGGGACCTCTGGAAACACCATATATTTT. Amino acid sequence: CASHRGTSGNTIYF.